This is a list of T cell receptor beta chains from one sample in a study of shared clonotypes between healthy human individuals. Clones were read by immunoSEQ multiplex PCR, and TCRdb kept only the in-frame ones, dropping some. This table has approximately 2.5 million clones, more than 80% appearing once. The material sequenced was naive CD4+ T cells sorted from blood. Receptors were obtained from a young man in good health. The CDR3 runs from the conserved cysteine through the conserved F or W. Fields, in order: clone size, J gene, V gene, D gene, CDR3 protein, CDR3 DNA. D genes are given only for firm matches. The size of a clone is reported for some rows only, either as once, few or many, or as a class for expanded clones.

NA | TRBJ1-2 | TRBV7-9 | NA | CASSLPVPLDGYTF | TGTGCCAGCAGCCTACCTGTCCCGTTAGATGGCTACACCTTC
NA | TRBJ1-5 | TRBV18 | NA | CASSQAGLDQPQHF | TGTGCCAGCTCACAGGCGGGTTTGGATCAGCCCCAGCATTTT
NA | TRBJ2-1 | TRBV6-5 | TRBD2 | CASSSWTSGANEQFF | TGTGCCAGCAGTTCTTGGACTAGCGGGGCTAATGAGCAGTTCTTC
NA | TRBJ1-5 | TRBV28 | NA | CASIFPPRSNQPQHF | TGTGCCAGCATTTTCCCCCCCAGGAGCAATCAGCCCCAGCATTTT
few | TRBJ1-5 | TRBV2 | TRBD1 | CASSGQGFNQPQHF | TGTGCCAGCAGCGGACAGGGGTTCAATCAGCCCCAGCATTTT
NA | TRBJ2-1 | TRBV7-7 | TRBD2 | CASSPHPSGSRGEQFF | TGTGCTAGCAGCCCCCACCCTAGCGGGAGTCGGGGTGAGCAGTTCTTC
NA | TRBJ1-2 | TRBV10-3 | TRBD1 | CASEAGQGYGYTF | TGTGCCTCCGAGGCGGGACAGGGATATGGCTACACCTTC
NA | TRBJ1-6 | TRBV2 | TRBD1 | CASSDPGQVNSPLHF | TGTGCCAGCAGTGACCCGGGACAGGTTAATTCACCCCTCCACTTT
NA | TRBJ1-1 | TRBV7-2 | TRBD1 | CASSLRGSRQGSNTEAFF | TGTGCCAGCAGCTTAAGAGGATCCCGACAGGGGTCAAACACTGAAGCTTTCTTT
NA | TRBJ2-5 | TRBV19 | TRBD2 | CASSIATSGQETQYF | TGTGCCAGTAGTATAGCAACTAGCGGACAAGAGACCCAGTACTTC
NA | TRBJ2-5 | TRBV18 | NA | CASSRTVKGTQYF | TGTGCCAGCTCAAGGACAGTTAAGGGGACCCAGTACTTC
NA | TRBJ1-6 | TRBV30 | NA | CAWRPIQGRDNSPLHF | TGTGCCTGGAGGCCTATCCAGGGGCGAGATAATTCACCCCTCCACTTT
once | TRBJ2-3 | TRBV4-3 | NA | CASSQDTGDPTDTQYF | TGCGCCAGCAGCCAAGATACTGGAGACCCCACAGATACGCAGTATTTT
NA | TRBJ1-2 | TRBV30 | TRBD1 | CAWRPGTGKNYGYTF | TGTGCCTGGAGGCCCGGGACAGGGAAAAACTATGGCTACACCTTC
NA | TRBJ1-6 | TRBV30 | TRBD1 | CAWHRSGGRSNSPLHF | TGTGCCTGGCATCGATCAGGGGGGAGGAGTAATTCACCCCTCCACTTT
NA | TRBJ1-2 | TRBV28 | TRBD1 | CASSHQGADYGYTF | TGTGCCAGCAGTCATCAGGGGGCTGACTATGGCTACACCTTC
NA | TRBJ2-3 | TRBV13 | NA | CASSPRDLVTDTQYF | TGTGCCAGCAGCCCCCGGGACTTAGTCACAGATACGCAGTATTTT
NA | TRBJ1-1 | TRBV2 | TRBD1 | CASSVWTGETEAFF | TGTGCCAGCAGTGTATGGACAGGGGAAACTGAAGCTTTCTTT
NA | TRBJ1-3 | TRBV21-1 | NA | CASTPQGQGISQGNTIYF | TGTGCCAGCACCCCTCAGGGACAGGGAATATCTCAGGGAAACACCATATATTTT
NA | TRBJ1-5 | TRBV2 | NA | CASRRGYNSNQPQHF | TGTGCCAGCCGACGGGGGTATAATAGCAATCAGCCCCAGCATTTT
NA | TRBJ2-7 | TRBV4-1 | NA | CASSQELSRSYEQYF | TGCGCCAGCAGCCAAGAACTAAGCAGGTCCTACGAGCAGTACTTC
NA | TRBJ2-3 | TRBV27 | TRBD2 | CASSLSPAGLARLTDTQYF | TGTGCCAGCAGTTTATCTCCGGCGGGACTAGCGCGCCTCACAGATACGCAGTATTTT
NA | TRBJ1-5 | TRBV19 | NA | CASSIDRQGELPQHF | TGTGCCAGTAGTATAGATAGGCAGGGAGAGTTACCCCAGCATTTT
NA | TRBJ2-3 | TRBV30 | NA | CAWGWGGAVVDTQYF | TGTGCCTGGGGATGGGGCGGGGCCGTTGTGGATACGCAGTATTTT
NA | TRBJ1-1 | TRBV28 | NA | CASSLPTGTNTEAFF | TGTGCCAGCAGTTTACCGACAGGAACCAACACTGAAGCTTTCTTT
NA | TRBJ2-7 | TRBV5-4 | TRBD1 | CASSFFDRANEQYF | TGTGCCAGCAGCTTCTTTGACAGGGCCAACGAGCAGTACTTC
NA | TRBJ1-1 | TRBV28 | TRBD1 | CASSPTGTGLNTEAFF | TGTGCCAGCAGCCCTACCGGGACAGGATTGAACACTGAAGCTTTCTTT
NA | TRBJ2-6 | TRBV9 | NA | CASSVVGISGANVLTF | TGTGCCAGCAGCGTAGTTGGGATCTCTGGGGCCAACGTCCTGACTTTC
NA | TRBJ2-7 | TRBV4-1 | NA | CASSQDSGHGEQYF | TGCGCCAGCAGCCAAGATTCAGGCCACGGCGAGCAGTACTTC
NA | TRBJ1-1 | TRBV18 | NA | CASSPTETTEAFF | TGTGCCAGCTCACCGACAGAAACCACTGAAGCTTTCTTT
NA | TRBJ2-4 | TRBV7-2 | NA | CASSFKNIQYF | TGTGCCAGCAGCTTTAAAAACATTCAGTACTTC
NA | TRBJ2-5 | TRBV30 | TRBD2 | CAWSVGTSGGNQETQYF | TGTGCCTGGAGTGTAGGGACTAGCGGGGGGAACCAAGAGACCCAGTACTTC
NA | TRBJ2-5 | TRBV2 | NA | CASSSGYPRETQYF | TGTGCCAGCAGCTCCGGGTATCCCCGGGAGACCCAGTACTTC
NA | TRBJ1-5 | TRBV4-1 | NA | CASSEVATLHNQPQHF | TGCGCCAGCAGCGAAGTGGCCACCCTGCATAATCAGCCCCAGCATTTT
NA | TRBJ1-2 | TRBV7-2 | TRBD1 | CASSLTGGGGYTF | TGTGCCAGCAGCTTAACAGGGGGCGGTGGCTACACCTTC
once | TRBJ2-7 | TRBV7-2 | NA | CASSLAGEVSYEQYF | TGTGCCAGCAGCTTAGCGGGGGAGGTCTCCTACGAGCAGTACTTC
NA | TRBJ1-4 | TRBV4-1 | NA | CASSQGNRDNEKLFF | TGCGCCAGCAGCCAAGGTAATCGGGATAATGAAAAACTGTTTTTT
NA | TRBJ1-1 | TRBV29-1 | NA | CSVFPGNTEAFF | TGCAGCGTTTTCCCCGGGAACACTGAAGCTTTCTTT
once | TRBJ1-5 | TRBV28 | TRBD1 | CASADRDNQPQHF | TGTGCCAGCGCGGACAGGGACAATCAGCCCCAGCATTTT
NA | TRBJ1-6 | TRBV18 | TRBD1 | CASSPRDSKNSPLHF | TGTGCCAGCTCACCCCGGGACAGTAAGAATTCACCCCTCCACTTT
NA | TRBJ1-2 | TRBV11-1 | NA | CASSLEPGNYGYTF | TGTGCCAGCAGCTTAGAACCAGGGAACTATGGCTACACCTTC
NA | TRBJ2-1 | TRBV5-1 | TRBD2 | CASSFYSGTSGAEQFF | TGCGCCAGCAGCTTTTATTCCGGGACTAGTGGCGCTGAGCAGTTCTTC
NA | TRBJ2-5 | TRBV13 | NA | CASSLNRAETQYF | TGTGCCAGCAGCTTAAACAGGGCAGAGACCCAGTACTTC
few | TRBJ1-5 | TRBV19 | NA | CASRAGNQPQHF | TGTGCCAGTCGAGCCGGCAATCAGCCCCAGCATTTT
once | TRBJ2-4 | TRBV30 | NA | CAWSVLSGLKNIQYF | TGTGCCTGGAGTGTACTTAGCGGACTAAAAAACATTCAGTACTTC
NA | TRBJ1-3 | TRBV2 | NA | CASRWDGSGNTIYF | TGTGCCAGCAGGTGGGACGGCTCTGGAAACACCATATATTTT
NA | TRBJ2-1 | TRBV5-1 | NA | CASSPTTALVNNEQFF | TGCGCCAGCAGCCCTACGACTGCGTTGGTTAACAATGAGCAGTTCTTC
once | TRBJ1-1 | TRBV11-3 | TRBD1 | CASSSTHRGRNTEAFF | TGTGCCAGCAGTTCGACGCACAGGGGGAGGAACACTGAAGCTTTCTTT
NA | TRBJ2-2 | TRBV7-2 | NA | CASSSDYASFSGELFF | TGTGCCAGCAGCTCGGACTACGCGAGTTTCTCCGGGGAGCTGTTTTTT
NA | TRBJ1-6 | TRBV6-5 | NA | CASSYASGAGDSPLHF | TGTGCCAGCAGTTACGCGTCAGGGGCAGGCGATTCACCCCTCCACTTT
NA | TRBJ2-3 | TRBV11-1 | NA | CASSPLWTPDTQYF | TGTGCCAGCAGCCCACTGTGGACCCCAGATACGCAGTATTTT
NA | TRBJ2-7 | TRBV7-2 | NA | CASSLDPPRSEQYF | TGTGCCAGCAGCTTGGATCCTCCTAGGAGCGAGCAGTACTTC
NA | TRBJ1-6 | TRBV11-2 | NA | CASSFLKGGNSPLHF | TGTGCCAGCAGCTTCTTAAAAGGGGGTAATTCACCCCTCCACTTT
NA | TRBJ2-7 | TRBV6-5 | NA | CASSDSYEQYF | TGTGCCAGCAGTGACTCCTACGAGCAGTACTTC
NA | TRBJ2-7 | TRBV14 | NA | CASSQSSLEQYF | TGTGCCAGCAGCCAAAGCTCCCTCGAGCAGTACTTC